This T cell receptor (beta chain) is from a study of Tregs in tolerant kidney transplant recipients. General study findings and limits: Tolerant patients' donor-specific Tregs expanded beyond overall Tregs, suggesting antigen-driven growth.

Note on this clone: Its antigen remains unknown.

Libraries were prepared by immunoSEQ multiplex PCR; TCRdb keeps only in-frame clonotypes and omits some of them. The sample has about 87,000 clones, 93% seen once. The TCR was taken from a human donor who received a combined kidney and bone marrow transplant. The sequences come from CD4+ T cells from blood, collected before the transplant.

Here the CDR3 reads CAWSADRGWNEKLFF. The CDR3 nucleotides read TGTGCCTGGAGTGCTGACAGGGGTTGGAATGAAAAACTGTTTTTT. The rearrangement links TRBV30 to TRBJ1-4, with 8 bases aligning to TRBD1. CDR1 is GTSNPN and CDR2 is SVGIG in the germline V gene (reference sequence). This CDR3 comprises 15 residues. V was pared by 1 base and J by 5 bases, with 6 bases of the junction left unmatched.